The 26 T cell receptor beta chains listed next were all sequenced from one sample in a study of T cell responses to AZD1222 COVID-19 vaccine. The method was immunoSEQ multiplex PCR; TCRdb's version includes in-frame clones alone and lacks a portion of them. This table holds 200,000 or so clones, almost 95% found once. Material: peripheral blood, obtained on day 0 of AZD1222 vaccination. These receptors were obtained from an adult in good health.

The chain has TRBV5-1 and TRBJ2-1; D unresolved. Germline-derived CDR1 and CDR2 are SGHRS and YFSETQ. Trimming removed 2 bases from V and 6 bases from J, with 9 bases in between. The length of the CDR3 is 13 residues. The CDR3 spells CASSFGPGNEQFF. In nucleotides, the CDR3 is TGCGCCAGCAGCTTTGGACCTGGCAATGAGCAGTTCTTC.

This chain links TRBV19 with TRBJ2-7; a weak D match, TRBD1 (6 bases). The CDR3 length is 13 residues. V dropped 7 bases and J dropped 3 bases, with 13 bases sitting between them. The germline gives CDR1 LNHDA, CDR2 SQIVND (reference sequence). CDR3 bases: TGTGCCAGTACCGCCAAAGGGGGCTACGAGCAGTACTTC. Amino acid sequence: CASTAKGGYEQYF. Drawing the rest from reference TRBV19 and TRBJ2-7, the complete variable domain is DGGITQSPKYLFRKEGQNVTLSCEQNLNHDAMYWYRQDPGQGLRLIYYSQIVNDFQKGDIAEGYSVSREKKESFPLTVTSAQKNPTAFYLCASTAKGGYEQYFGPGTRLTVT.

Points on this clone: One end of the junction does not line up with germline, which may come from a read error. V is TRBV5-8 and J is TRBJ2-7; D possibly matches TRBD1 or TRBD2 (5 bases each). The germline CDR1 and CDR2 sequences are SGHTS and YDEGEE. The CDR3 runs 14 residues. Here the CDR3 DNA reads TGTGCCAGCAGCTTGCTGCAAGTTGGGGGTGAGCAGTATTTC. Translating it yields CASSLLQVGGEQYF.

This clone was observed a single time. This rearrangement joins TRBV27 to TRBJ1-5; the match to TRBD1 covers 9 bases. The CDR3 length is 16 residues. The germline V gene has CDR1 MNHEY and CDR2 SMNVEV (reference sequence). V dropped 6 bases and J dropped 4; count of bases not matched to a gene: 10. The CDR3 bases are TGTGCCAGCAGGCCCAACACAGGGGGCGGGAATCAGCCCCAGCATTTT. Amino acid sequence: CASRPNTGGGNQPQHF.

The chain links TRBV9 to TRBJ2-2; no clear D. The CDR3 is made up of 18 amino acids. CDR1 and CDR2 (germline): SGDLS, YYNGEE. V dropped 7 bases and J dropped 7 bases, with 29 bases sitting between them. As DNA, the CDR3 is TGTGCCAGCGATACCCGACCTGAAAGGCAGGATGGTATCGGGGAGCTGTTTTTT. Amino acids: CASDTRPERQDGIGELFF.

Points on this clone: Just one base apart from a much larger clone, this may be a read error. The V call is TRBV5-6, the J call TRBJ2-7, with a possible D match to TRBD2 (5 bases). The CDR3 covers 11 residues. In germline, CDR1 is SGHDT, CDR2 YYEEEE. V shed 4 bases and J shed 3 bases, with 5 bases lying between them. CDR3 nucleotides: TGTGCCAGCAGCGGGAGCTACGAGCAGTACTTC. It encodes CASSGSYEQYF. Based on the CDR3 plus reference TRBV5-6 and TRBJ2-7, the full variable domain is DAGVTQSPTHLIKTRGQQVTLRCSPKSGHDTVSWYQQALGQGPQFIFQYYEEEERQRGNFPDRFSGHQFPNYSSELNVNALLLGDSALYLCASSGSYEQYFGPGTRLTVT.

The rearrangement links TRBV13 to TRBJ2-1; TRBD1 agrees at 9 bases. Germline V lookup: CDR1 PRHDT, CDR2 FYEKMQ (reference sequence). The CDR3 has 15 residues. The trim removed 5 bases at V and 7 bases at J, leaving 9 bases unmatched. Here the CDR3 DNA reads TGTGCCAGCAGCCTCCCGGGACAGGGCGTTAATGAGCAGTTCTTC. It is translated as CASSLPGQGVNEQFF. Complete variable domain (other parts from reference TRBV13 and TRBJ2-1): AAGVIQSPRHLIKEKRETATLKCYPIPRHDTVYWYQQGPGQDPQFLISFYEKMQSDKGSIPDRFSAQQFSDYHSELNMSSLELGDSALYFCASSLPGQGVNEQFFGPGTRLTVL.

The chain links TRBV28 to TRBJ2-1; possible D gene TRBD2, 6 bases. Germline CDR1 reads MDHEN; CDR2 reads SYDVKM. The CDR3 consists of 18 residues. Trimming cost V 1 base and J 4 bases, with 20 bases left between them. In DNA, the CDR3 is TGTGCCAGCAGTTTATCACTTCGTAGCGGTGAGTCTTACAATGAGCAGTTCTTC. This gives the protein CASSLSLRSGESYNEQFF.

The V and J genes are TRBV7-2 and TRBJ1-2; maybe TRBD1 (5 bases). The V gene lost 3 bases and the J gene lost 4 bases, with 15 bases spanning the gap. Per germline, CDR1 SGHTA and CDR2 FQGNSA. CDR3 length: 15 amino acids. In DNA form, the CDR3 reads TGTGCCAGCAGCTTCCCTCGCGCCGGGGGCTATGGCTACACCTTC. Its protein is CASSFPRAGGYGYTF. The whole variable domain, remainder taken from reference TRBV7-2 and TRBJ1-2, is GAGVSQSPSNKVTEKGKDVELRCDPISGHTALYWYRQSLGQGLEFLIYFQGNSAPDKSGLPSDRFSAERTGGSVSTLTIQRTQQEDSAVYLCASSFPRAGGYGYTFGSGTRLTVV.

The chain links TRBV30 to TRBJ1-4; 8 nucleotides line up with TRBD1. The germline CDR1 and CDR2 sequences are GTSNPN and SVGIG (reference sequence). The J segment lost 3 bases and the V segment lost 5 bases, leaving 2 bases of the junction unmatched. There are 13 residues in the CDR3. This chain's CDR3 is CAWQGAANEKLFF. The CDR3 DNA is TGTGCCTGGCAGGGGGCGGCTAATGAAAAACTGTTTTTT.

In DNA form, the CDR3 reads TGCGCCAGCAGTCAAGACCCCTCGCAGCTCACTACCTACGAGCAGTACTTC. It codes for CASSQDPSQLTTYEQYF. The chain links TRBV23-1 to TRBJ2-7, with D uncertain. TRBV23-1 is designated an ORF whose function remains uncertain. The CDR3 runs to 17 residues. Between the trimmed V and J ends, which lost 2 bases and 2 bases, there was a span of 19 bases.

CDR3 bases: TGTGCCGCGGGGAGGGGCAATCAGCCCCAGCATTTT. Its protein product is CAAGRGNQPQHF. This rearrangement joins TRBV27 to TRBJ1-5; the D is unclear. The V end was cut by 11 bases, the J end by 2 bases, with 10 bases between. Looked up from germline, CDR1 is MNHEY and CDR2 is SMNVEV (reference sequence). This CDR3 is 12 amino acids long.

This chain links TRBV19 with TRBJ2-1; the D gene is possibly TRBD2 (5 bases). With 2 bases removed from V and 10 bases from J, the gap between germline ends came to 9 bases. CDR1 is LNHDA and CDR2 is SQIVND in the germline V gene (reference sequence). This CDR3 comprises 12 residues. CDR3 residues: CASSITPGEQFF. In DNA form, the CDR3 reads TGTGCCAGTAGTATAACGCCGGGAGAGCAGTTCTTC. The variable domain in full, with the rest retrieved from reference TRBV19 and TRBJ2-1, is DGGITQSPKYLFRKEGQNVTLSCEQNLNHDAMYWYRQDPGQGLRLIYYSQIVNDFQKGDIAEGYSVSREKKESFPLTVTSAQKNPTAFYLCASSITPGEQFFGPGTRLTVL.

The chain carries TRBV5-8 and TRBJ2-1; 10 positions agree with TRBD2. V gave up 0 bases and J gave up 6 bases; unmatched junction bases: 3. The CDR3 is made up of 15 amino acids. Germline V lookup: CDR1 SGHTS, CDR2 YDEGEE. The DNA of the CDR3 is TGTGCCAGCAGCTTGGCGGGACTAGCGATCAATGAGCAGTTCTTC. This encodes CASSLAGLAINEQFF.

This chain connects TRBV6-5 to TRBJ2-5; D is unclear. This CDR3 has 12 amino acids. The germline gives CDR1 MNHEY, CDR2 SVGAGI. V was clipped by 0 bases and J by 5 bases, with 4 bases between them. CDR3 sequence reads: CASSYSIETQYF. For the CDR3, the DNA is TGTGCCAGCAGTTACTCGATTGAGACCCAGTACTTC.

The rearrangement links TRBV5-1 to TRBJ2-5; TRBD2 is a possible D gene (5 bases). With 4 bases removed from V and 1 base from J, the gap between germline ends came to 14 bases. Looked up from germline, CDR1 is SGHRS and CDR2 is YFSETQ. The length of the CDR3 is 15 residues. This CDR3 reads CASSPRLAGQETQYF. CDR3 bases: TGCGCCAGCAGCCCCCGCTTGGCGGGCCAAGAGACCCAGTACTTC.

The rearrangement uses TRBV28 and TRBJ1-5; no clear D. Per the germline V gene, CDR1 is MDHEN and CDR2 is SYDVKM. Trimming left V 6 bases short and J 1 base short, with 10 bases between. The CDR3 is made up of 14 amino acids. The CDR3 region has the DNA TGTGCCAGCAGGCGTTTTTGGAGCAATCAGCCCCAGCATTTT. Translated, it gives CASRRFWSNQPQHF.

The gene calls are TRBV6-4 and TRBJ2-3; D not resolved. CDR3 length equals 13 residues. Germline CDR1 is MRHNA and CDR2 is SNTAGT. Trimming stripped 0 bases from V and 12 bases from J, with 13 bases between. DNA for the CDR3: TGTGCCAGCAGTGACTCGAACGCTGGACGACAGTATTTT. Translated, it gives CASSDSNAGRQYF.

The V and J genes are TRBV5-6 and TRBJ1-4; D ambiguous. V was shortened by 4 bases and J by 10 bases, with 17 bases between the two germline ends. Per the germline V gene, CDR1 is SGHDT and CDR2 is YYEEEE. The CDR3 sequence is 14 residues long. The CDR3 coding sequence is TGTGCCAGCAGCCCCCGGGCGGCTCCGGGAAAACTGTTTTTT. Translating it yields CASSPRAAPGKLFF.

CDR3 in DNA: TGTGCCAGCAGCTTAGCGGACAGGGGGCCGAAGGGCTACACCTTC. This sequence encodes CASSLADRGPKGYTF. V usage is TRBV7-9 and J usage is TRBJ1-2; 11 bases are a match to TRBD1. With V trimmed by 0 bases and J by 8 bases, 5 bases remained unmatched. The germline gives CDR1 SEHNR, CDR2 FQNEAQ (reference sequence). There are 15 residues in the CDR3.

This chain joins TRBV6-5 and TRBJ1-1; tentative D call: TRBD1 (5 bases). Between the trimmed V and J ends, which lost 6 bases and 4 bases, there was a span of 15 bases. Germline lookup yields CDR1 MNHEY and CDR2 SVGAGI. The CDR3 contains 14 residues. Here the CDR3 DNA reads TGTGCCAGCAGATCCAGGGCCTCGGGCACTGAAGCTTTCTTT. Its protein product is CASRSRASGTEAFF.

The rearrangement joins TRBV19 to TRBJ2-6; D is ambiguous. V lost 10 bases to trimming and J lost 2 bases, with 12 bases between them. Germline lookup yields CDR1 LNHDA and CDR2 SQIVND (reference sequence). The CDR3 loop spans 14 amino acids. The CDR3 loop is CATIDITGANVLTF. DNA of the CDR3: TGTGCCACCATAGACATCACTGGGGCCAACGTCCTGACTTTC.

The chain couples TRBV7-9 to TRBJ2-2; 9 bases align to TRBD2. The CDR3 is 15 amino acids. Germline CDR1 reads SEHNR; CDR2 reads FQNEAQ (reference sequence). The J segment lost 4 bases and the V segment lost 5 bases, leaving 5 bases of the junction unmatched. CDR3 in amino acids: CASSPSSGSTGELFF. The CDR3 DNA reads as TGTGCCAGCAGCCCCAGTAGCGGGAGCACCGGGGAGCTGTTTTTT.

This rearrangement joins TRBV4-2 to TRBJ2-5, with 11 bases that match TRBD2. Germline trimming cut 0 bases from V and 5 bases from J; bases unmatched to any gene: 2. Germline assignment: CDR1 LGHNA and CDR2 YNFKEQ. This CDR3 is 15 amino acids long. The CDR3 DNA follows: TGTGCCAGCAGCCAAGAACTAGCGGGAGTGGAGACCCAGTACTTC. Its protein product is CASSQELAGVETQYF.

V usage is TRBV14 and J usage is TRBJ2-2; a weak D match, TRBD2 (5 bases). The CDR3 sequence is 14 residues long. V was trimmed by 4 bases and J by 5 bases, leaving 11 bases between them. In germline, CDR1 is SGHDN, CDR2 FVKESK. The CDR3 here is CASSRNGVTGELFF. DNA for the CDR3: TGTGCCAGCAGCCGAAACGGGGTAACCGGGGAGCTGTTTTTT.

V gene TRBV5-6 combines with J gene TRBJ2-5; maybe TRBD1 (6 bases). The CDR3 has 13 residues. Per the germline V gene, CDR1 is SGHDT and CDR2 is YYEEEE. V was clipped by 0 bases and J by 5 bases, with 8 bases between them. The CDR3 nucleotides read TGTGCCAGCAGCTTGGACAGGGCTGAGACCCAGTACTTC. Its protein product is CASSLDRAETQYF.